The text below deals with one T cell receptor (beta chain). CDR1 and CDR2 from the germline V gene are SGHTS and YDEGEE. This CDR3 contains 13 residues. Trimming pared 7 bases from V and 4 bases from J, leaving 12 bases between. The data were taken from a study of blood T cell repertoires in COVID-19. Turning to the study itself: Researchers got acute and convalescent COVID-19 samples from the United States, Italy and Spain. Sources were T cells, B-cell-depleted T cells, or PBMCs; the material itself was cDNA or gDNA.

The protocol was immunoSEQ multiplex PCR, while the TCRdb copy is restricted to in-frame clones and leaves out a portion. The sample carries roughly 480,000 clones, roughly nine tenths recorded once. This rearrangement joins TRBV5-8 to TRBJ1-5; perhaps TRBD1 as D (5 bases). The TCR comes from a man aged 18 to 29 with COVID-19, enrolled during active disease. The sample consisted of peripheral blood. The CDR3 DNA is TGTGCCAGCGAATTTAAGGGGAATCAGCCCCAGCATTTT. Its protein product is CASEFKGNQPQHF.